The 18 T cell receptor beta chains given below trace back to one sample, sequenced in a study of PD-1 blockade in classical Hodgkin lymphoma. Each patient's relapse followed autologous stem cell transplantation, and brentuximab vedotin exposure varied. Magnetic negative selection was used to purify CD4+ T cells from thawed PBMCs. Profiled with immunoSEQ multiplex PCR; TCRdb holds only in-frame clones, not every one. The table includes several thousand clones, 80% detected once. Sequencing was performed on CD4+ T cells from blood, taken at baseline. Source of these receptors: a human donor with classical Hodgkin lymphoma.

This clone was seen a few times. CDR3 nucleotides: TGTGCCAGCAGGAAACAGGGCACCTATGGCTACACCTTC. It translates to CASRKQGTYGYTF. This chain links TRBV27 with TRBJ1-2; perhaps TRBD1 as D (6 bases). Germline CDR1 reads MNHEY; CDR2 reads SMNVEV (reference sequence). CDR3 size: 13 residues. V gave up 6 bases and J gave up 4 bases, with 12 bases separating them.

The chain combines TRBV5-1 with TRBJ1-2, with D maybe TRBD1 (5 bases). The germline V and J ends were trimmed by 0 bases and 7 bases, with 13 bases remaining between them. Germline V CDR1 and CDR2: SGHRS, YFSETQ. The length of the CDR3 is 14 residues. The CDR3 region is CASSLDRAGTGYTF. Here the CDR3 DNA reads TGCGCCAGCAGCTTGGATCGGGCAGGGACTGGCTACACCTTC.

Concerning this clone: The junction and the germline gene differ at one end; a read error may be behind it. The chain recombines TRBV5-6 with TRBJ2-7; the match to TRBD2 covers 7 bases. The germline V gene has CDR1 SGHDT and CDR2 YYEEEE. This CDR3 spans 12 amino acids. CDR3 sequence: CASSLVAGAESF. In DNA form, the CDR3 reads TGTGCCAGCAGCTTGGTTGCGGGAGCGGAGAGTTTC.

V usage is TRBV7-9 and J usage is TRBJ2-5, with TRBD2 matching over 7 bases. The V and J ends lost 5 bases and 5 bases, in that order; junction bases with no gene match: 8. The germline V gene encodes CDR1 SEHNR and CDR2 FQNEAQ (reference sequence). The CDR3 consists of 14 residues. In DNA, the CDR3 is TGTGCCAGCAGCCCGGGGGGTGCGGGGGAGACCCAGTACTTC. Protein sequence: CASSPGGAGETQYF.

The chain joins TRBV6-5 to TRBJ2-4, with D possibly TRBD1 on 5 matching bases. V was pared by 4 bases and J by 6 bases, with 10 bases between. This CDR3 is built from 13 residues. Per the germline V gene, CDR1 is MNHEY and CDR2 is SVGAGI. The CDR3 sequence: CASSLDNSNIQYF. In DNA form, the CDR3 reads TGTGCCAGCAGTTTGGACAACTCAAACATTCAGTACTTC.

Comment on this clone: Sequence at one end of the junction differs from germline and may be a read error. The chain has TRBV11-3 and TRBJ2-3; TRBD1 might be the D (6 bases). The germline V gene has CDR1 SGHNT and CDR2 YENEEA. The CDR3 contains 16 residues. The CDR3 sequence is CVSKKTTGSGADTQYF. Here the CDR3 DNA reads TGTGTCAGCAAAAAAACGACAGGCTCGGGCGCAGATACGCAGTATTTT.

This clone was found a few times. The V gene is TRBV23-1, the J gene TRBJ2-5; D is possibly TRBD1 (6 bases). TRBV23-1 is classed as an ORF, of uncertain function. Trimming took 0 bases from V and 4 from J, leaving 18 bases between them. The CDR3 is 17 residues long. This CDR3 reads CASSQSIGTRSSETQYF. Here the CDR3 DNA reads TGCGCCAGCAGTCAATCGATTGGGACAAGGTCCTCAGAGACCCAGTACTTC.

The CDR3, as DNA: TGTGCCAGCACCGGCCAGGGGGCGGATACGCAGTATTTT. Protein sequence: CASTGQGADTQYF. The chain has TRBV2 and TRBJ2-3; 8 bases are a match to TRBD1. The V gene's germline CDR1 is SNHLY and CDR2 FYNNEI. The J segment lost 6 bases and the V segment lost 7 bases, leaving 6 bases of the junction unmatched. This CDR3 is built from 13 residues.

This clone was counted only a few times. V usage is TRBV25-1 and J usage is TRBJ1-2, with D unclear. Trimming took 1 base from V and 7 from J, leaving 10 bases between them. This CDR3 spans 13 amino acids. Per the germline V gene, CDR1 is MGHDK and CDR2 is SYGVNS. The DNA of the CDR3 is TGTGCCAGCAGTGAATTGCGGAAAGTTGGCTACACCTTC. It translates to CASSELRKVGYTF.

This clone has only one observation. The V call is TRBV5-1, the J call TRBJ1-2; no reliable D call. V was clipped by 4 bases and J by 1 base, with 11 bases between them. Germline lookup yields CDR1 SGHRS and CDR2 YFSETQ. The CDR3 loop spans 14 amino acids. In DNA form, the CDR3 reads TGCGCCAGCAGCCCCGGGGTCCTTAACTATGGCTACACCTTC. Its protein product is CASSPGVLNYGYTF.

This clone was seen a handful of times. The chain uses TRBV5-1 and TRBJ2-7, with D maybe TRBD1 (6 bases). The CDR3 has 13 residues. Deletions cut 3 bases from V and 3 bases from J, with 10 bases between. CDR1 is SGHRS and CDR2 is YFSETQ in the germline V gene. The CDR3 bases are TGCGCCAGCAGCTCGGAACAGGGCTACGAGCAGTACTTC. It specifies CASSSEQGYEQYF. Together with reference TRBV5-1 and TRBJ2-7, the CDR3 gives the full variable domain: KAGVTQTPRYLIKTRGQQVTLSCSPISGHRSVSWYQQTPGQGLQFLFEYFSETQRNKGNFPGRFSGRQFSNSRSEMNVSTLELGDSALYLCASSSEQGYEQYFGPGTRLTVT.

This chain links TRBV19 with TRBJ2-2, with D maybe TRBD1 (5 bases). With 8 bases removed from V and 1 base from J, the gap between germline ends came to 14 bases. The germline gives CDR1 LNHDA, CDR2 SQIVND (reference sequence). The CDR3 consists of 15 residues. The DNA of the CDR3 is TGTGCCAGTGTGAGGACCACAGGGAACACCGGGGAGCTGTTTTTT. It encodes CASVRTTGNTGELFF. The complete variable domain, with remaining parts taken from reference TRBV19 and TRBJ2-2, reads DGGITQSPKYLFRKEGQNVTLSCEQNLNHDAMYWYRQDPGQGLRLIYYSQIVNDFQKGDIAEGYSVSREKKESFPLTVTSAQKNPTAFYLCASVRTTGNTGELFFGEGSRLTVL.

The J gene is TRBJ1-2, the V gene TRBV6-1; 7 nucleotides align to TRBD1. Germline assignment: CDR1 MNHNS and CDR2 SASEGT. The CDR3 spans 14 residues. The ends lost 2 bases at V and 7 bases at J; junction bases unmatched: 7. CDR3 DNA: TGTGCCAGCAGTGAATACCGACAGGGCCTTGGCTACACCTTC. It yields the protein CASSEYRQGLGYTF.

The chain carries TRBV7-2 and TRBJ2-1; 7 positions agree with TRBD1. Unmatched junction bases numbered 6, after V lost 0 bases and J lost 4 bases. The CDR3 length is 16 residues. Germline CDR1 is SGHTA and CDR2 is FQGNSA. CDR3 residues: CASSLADRALYNEQFF. For the CDR3, the DNA is TGTGCCAGCAGCTTAGCCGACAGGGCCCTATACAATGAGCAGTTCTTC.

The chain carries TRBV5-1 and TRBJ1-2; D perhaps matches TRBD1 (6 bases). This CDR3 spans 14 amino acids. Germline loops: CDR1 SGHRS, CDR2 YFSETQ. V lost 2 bases and J lost 8, with 16 bases in between. The chain's CDR3 is CASSFGQSQEGYTF. CDR3 bases: TGCGCCAGCAGCTTTGGACAGTCCCAGGAGGGCTACACCTTC. The full variable domain, rest sourced from reference TRBV5-1 and TRBJ1-2, is KAGVTQTPRYLIKTRGQQVTLSCSPISGHRSVSWYQQTPGQGLQFLFEYFSETQRNKGNFPGRFSGRQFSNSRSEMNVSTLELGDSALYLCASSFGQSQEGYTFGSGTRLTVV.

The rearrangement uses TRBV19 and TRBJ2-3; D remains ambiguous. Germline loops: CDR1 LNHDA, CDR2 SQIVND (reference sequence). The CDR3 runs to 14 residues. V was shortened by 3 bases and J by 2 bases, with 9 bases between the two germline ends. The CDR3 bases are TGTGCCAGTAGTATGAGCCGGGTCACAGATACGCAGTATTTT. This codes for CASSMSRVTDTQYF.

The chain links TRBV28 to TRBJ2-3; 7 nucleotides line up with TRBD1. The junction had 6 bases not matched to a gene; V was cut back by 6 bases and J by 3 bases. The germline gives CDR1 MDHEN, CDR2 SYDVKM. This CDR3 spans 14 amino acids. CDR3 bases: TGTGCCAGCAGCCGGGGACAGCCTACAGATACGCAGTATTTT. As protein: CASSRGQPTDTQYF.

The CDR3 DNA follows: TGTGCCAGCAGCCTCAGGCCGGGGACAGGAGAGACCCAGTACTTC. It specifies CASSLRPGTGETQYF. The chain employs TRBV7-2 and TRBJ2-5; 8 nucleotides align to TRBD1. There are 15 residues in the CDR3. Trimming at V came to 5 bases and at J to 4 bases, leaving 9 bases not matched to a gene. The germline V gene has CDR1 SGHTA and CDR2 FQGNSA.